A single sample is the source of the 2 T cell receptor beta chains below, sequenced in a study of Graves' ophthalmopathy and Graves' hyperthyroidism. Amplified material comprised TCR beta CDR3 regions derived from RNA transcripts. Amplification began with first-round RT-PCR using HTBI primers, then second-round multiplex PCR was performed. TCRdb fed the multiplex PCR reads into MiXCR, producing one record per CDR3 protein. The sample yields more than 1,000,000 distinct CDR3 sequences, about 40% seen once. The sample comprised peripheral blood or thyroid tissue (not recorded which). The source of these receptors is an adult man with Graves' hyperthyroidism.

The table lists this clonotype with a few counts. The rearrangement joins TRBV9 to TRBJ2-5, with a possible D match to TRBD2 (6 bases). The CDR3 runs to 17 residues. Trimming removed 3 bases from V and 4 bases from J, with 22 bases in between. Germline CDR1 and CDR2: SGDLS and YYNGEE. The chain's CDR3 is CASSDSPGIGGAETQYF. For the CDR3, the DNA is TGTGCCAGCAGCGATTCCCCTGGGATCGGAGGGGCAGAGACCCAGTACTTC.

As regards this clonotype: It may be a read error: a sequence one base away is much more abundant. V gene TRBV2 combines with J gene TRBJ1-4; D is ambiguous. Germline V gene lookup returns CDR1 SNHLY and CDR2 FYNNEI. This CDR3 has 10 amino acids. V was clipped by 3 bases and J by 16 bases, with 9 bases between them. The CDR3 DNA sequence: TGTGCCAGCAGTGACACCAGGCCGTTTTTT. This gives the protein CASSDTRPFF.